The 19 T cell receptor beta chains given below trace back to one sample, sequenced in a study of cytomegalovirus exposure and HLA in healthy donors. Vbeta (60) and Jbeta (13) primers were used in the PCR. Sequencing was performed with immunoSEQ multiplex PCR; in TCRdb, only in-frame clones are kept and a portion is missing. The repertoire has 120,000 or so clones, 17% of them found once; the top ten carry about 3%. The specimen was PBMCs. Source of these receptors: a female donor in good health and CMV-seropositive.

This clone was counted a few times. The rearrangement uses TRBV7-2 and TRBJ2-5; D is perhaps TRBD1 (5 bases). The V and J ends lost 1 base and 7 bases respectively, with 7 bases between them. Germline V gives CDR1 SGHTA, CDR2 FQGNSA. This CDR3 region has 12 residues. As DNA, the CDR3 is TGTGCCAGCAGCTTAGAGGGGCGGACCCAGTACTTC. Translation: CASSLEGRTQYF.

This clone was picked up a small number of times. V gene TRBV14 combines with J gene TRBJ1-1, with a weak D call TRBD1 (6 bases). The length of the CDR3 is 13 residues. Trimming removed 6 bases from V and 8 bases from J, with 16 bases in between. The germline V gene has CDR1 SGHDN and CDR2 FVKESK. CDR3 residues: CASSRTAIEEAFF. CDR3 DNA: TGTGCCAGCAGTCGGACAGCTATCGAGGAAGCTTTCTTT.

There are a few counts of this clone. The V call is TRBV5-6, the J call TRBJ2-2; a weak D match, TRBD1 (5 bases). The V gene's germline CDR1 is SGHDT and CDR2 YYEEEE. Trimming pared 4 bases from V and 2 bases from J, leaving 21 bases between. CDR3 length equals 18 residues. The CDR3 loop is CASSPNPTAALNTGELFF. The CDR3 region has the DNA TGTGCCAGCAGCCCAAACCCGACAGCTGCCCTAAACACCGGGGAGCTGTTTTTT.

The chain employs TRBV7-7 and TRBJ2-3; D gene ambiguous. CDR3 length equals 15 residues. Trimming stripped 1 base from V and 6 bases from J, with 14 bases between. Germline loops: CDR1 SSHAT, CDR2 FNYEAQ (reference sequence). CDR3 sequence: CASSLGAGSEDTQYF. The CDR3 nucleotides are TGTGCCAGCAGCTTAGGTGCAGGTTCTGAGGATACGCAGTATTTT.

This clone was seen a handful of times. The CDR3: CASSLVSGRIREQYF. Here the CDR3 DNA reads TGTGCCAGCAGCTTAGTTAGCGGGAGAATTAGGGAGCAGTACTTC. The V call is TRBV7-9, the J call TRBJ2-7; 9 bases fit TRBD2. Germline V gene lookup returns CDR1 SEHNR and CDR2 FQNEAQ (reference sequence). J lost 7 bases, V lost 1 base, and 8 bases had no gene match. The length of the CDR3 is 15 residues.

This chain connects TRBV2 to TRBJ2-5; D unclear. The germline V and J ends were trimmed by 7 bases and 5 bases, with 11 bases remaining between them. Per germline, CDR1 SNHLY and CDR2 FYNNEI. CDR3 length equals 12 residues. The CDR3 nucleotides read TGTGCCAGCAAAGAGGCCCGGGAGACCCAGTACTTC. This gives the protein CASKEARETQYF.

The chain joins TRBV10-1 to TRBJ1-3; D may be TRBD1 (5 bases). The CDR3 runs 16 residues. Germline V CDR1 and CDR2: WNHNN, SYGVQD (reference sequence). V shed 2 bases and J shed 7 bases, with 18 bases lying between them. As DNA, the CDR3 is TGCGCCAGCAGTGAGGTCCGGGGCCCGCGGGGGAACACCATATATTTT. This sequence encodes CASSEVRGPRGNTIYF.

This clone has just a few counts. This rearrangement joins TRBV7-2 to TRBJ2-3; 9 bases map to TRBD1. Trimming at V came to 5 bases and at J to 4 bases, leaving 10 bases not matched to a gene. The length of the CDR3 is 16 residues. From germline, CDR1 is SGHTA and CDR2 FQGNSA. DNA of the CDR3: TGTGCCAGCAGCCCGCCGGGACAGGGAGTGGCAGATACGCAGTATTTT. This encodes CASSPPGQGVADTQYF.

This clone was observed a few times. The chain couples TRBV15 to TRBJ2-7, with TRBD1 matching over 9 bases. In germline, CDR1 is LNHNV, CDR2 YYDKDF (reference sequence). CDR3 length: 15 amino acids. Trimming took 1 base from V and 5 from J; bases not matched to a gene: 6. As DNA, the CDR3 is TGTGCCACCAGCAGAGCCTTAACAGGGGGCCACGAGCAGTACTTC. This gives the protein CATSRALTGGHEQYF. Full variable domain (remainder filled in from reference TRBV15 and TRBJ2-7): DAMVIQNPRYQVTQFGKPVTLSCSQTLNHNVMYWYQQKSSQAPKLLFHYYDKDFNNEADTPDNFQSRRPNTSFCFLDIRSPGLGDTAMYLCATSRALTGGHEQYFGPGTRLTVT.

This clone was observed a handful of times. This chain joins TRBV29-1 and TRBJ2-7, with a tentative D call TRBD1 (6 bases). V was shortened by 4 bases and J by 6 bases, with 13 bases between the two germline ends. CDR1 is SQVTM, CDR2 ANQGSEA, per germline. There are 12 residues in the CDR3. The CDR3 region has the DNA TGCAGCGTTGCTACAGGGAAGTCCGAGCAGTACTTC. Its translation: CSVATGKSEQYF.

This chain links TRBV14 with TRBJ2-7; D perhaps matches TRBD1 (6 bases). CDR1 is SGHDN and CDR2 is FVKESK in the germline V gene. V shed 4 bases and J shed 3 bases, with 13 bases lying between them. CDR3 length equals 14 residues. The CDR3 protein is CASSRRDKSYEQYF. CDR3 DNA: TGTGCCAGCAGCCGTCGGGACAAGAGCTACGAGCAGTACTTC.

This clone was observed a few times. V and J are TRBV29-1 and TRBJ2-7, with D perhaps matching TRBD1 (6 bases). This CDR3 has 14 residues. Germline CDR1 and CDR2: SQVTM and ANQGSEA. Trimming removed 4 bases from V and 4 bases from J, with 17 bases in between. The CDR3 spells CSVVYRDKGYEQYF. The CDR3 DNA reads TGCAGCGTTGTTTACCGGGACAAAGGGTACGAGCAGTACTTC.

The chain couples TRBV6-5 to TRBJ2-7; 7 positions agree with TRBD1. V was pared by 5 bases and J by 0 bases, with 4 bases of the junction left unmatched. The CDR3 extends over 14 amino acids. Germline V lookup: CDR1 MNHEY, CDR2 SVGAGI. CDR3 nucleotides: TGTGCCAGCAGTATCAGGGGGTACTCCTACGAGCAGTACTTC. The encoded protein is CASSIRGYSYEQYF.

This rearrangement joins TRBV5-4 to TRBJ2-7; D is possibly TRBD1 (6 bases). This CDR3 has 14 amino acids. Germline CDR1 reads SGHNT; CDR2 reads YYREEE (reference sequence). V was shortened by 0 bases and J by 5 bases, with 12 bases between the two germline ends. The CDR3 here is CASSLGDIENEQYF. The CDR3 nucleotides read TGTGCCAGCAGCTTGGGGGACATTGAGAACGAGCAGTACTTC.

J is TRBJ2-3 and V is TRBV6-1; 9 nucleotides match TRBD2. CDR1 MNHNS and CDR2 SASEGT come from the germline V gene. The CDR3 has 15 amino acids. Trimming at V came to 6 bases and at J to 2 bases, leaving 6 bases not matched to a gene. CDR3 sequence (DNA): TGTGCCAGCAGAGCGCGGGGACTAGCCACAGATACGCAGTATTTT. Translation gives CASRARGLATDTQYF.

This clone has just a few counts. The chain couples TRBV27 to TRBJ1-5, with 9 bases aligning to TRBD1. V gave up 5 bases and J gave up 11 bases; unmatched junction bases: 7. This CDR3 contains 13 residues. Germline CDR1 and CDR2: MNHEY and SMNVEV (reference sequence). The CDR3 is CASSRDRAVAQHF. The CDR3 DNA is TGTGCCAGCAGTCGGGACAGGGCTGTGGCCCAGCATTTT.

There are a few counts of this clone. V and J are TRBV30 and TRBJ2-2, with TRBD1 matching 10 bases. CDR1 and CDR2 (germline): GTSNPN, SVGIG (reference sequence). J gave up 5 bases and V 3 bases, and 0 bases lay outside the gene matches. This CDR3 comprises 13 residues. CDR3 residues: CAWRDRGTGELFF. The DNA of the CDR3 is TGTGCCTGGAGGGACAGGGGGACCGGGGAGCTGTTTTTT.

This clone has more than one count but fewer than ten. The chain carries TRBV2 and TRBJ2-7; TRBD2 agrees at 7 bases. Germline V gives CDR1 SNHLY, CDR2 FYNNEI. V shed 10 bases and J 4 bases; nucleotides not matched to a gene: 10. This CDR3 is built from 13 residues. In DNA, the CDR3 is TGTGCCACCCAGCGGACTAGTAGGTACGAGCAGTACTTC. Translating gives CATQRTSRYEQYF.

This clone was counted a few times. The CDR3 DNA follows: TGCGCCAGCAGCCTCTCGTTGACTAGCGGTAACACCGGGGAGCTGTTTTTT. Its protein is CASSLSLTSGNTGELFF. The chain employs TRBV5-1 and TRBJ2-2, with 9 nucleotides matching TRBD2. V was clipped by 4 bases and J by 2 bases; unmatched bases: 9. The germline CDR1 and CDR2 sequences are SGHRS and YFSETQ. The CDR3 length is 17 residues.